Listed below are T cell receptor beta chains from one sample, sequenced in a study of vaccination and CD4 T cells after COVID-19. No antigen has been identified for these receptors. TCRdb re-analysed the PCR reads in MiXCR, keeping a single row per CDR3 protein. This sample has about 20,000 distinct CDR3 sequences; roughly three fifths occur once, and the top ten carry around 9.3%. The sample was CD4+ T cells from blood, cultured in vitro, taken after SARS-CoV-2 vaccination. The receptor set was obtained from a human donor who had recovered from COVID-19. Both conserved end residues are part of each CDR3. D genes are given only for firm matches. Clone size is shown for a subset of rows, as once, few, many or a class of expanded clone.

clone size: -
J gene: TRBJ2-2
D gene: TRBD1
CDR3 length: 14
V gene: TRBV11-3
CDR3 protein: CASSSRTGTGELFF
CDR3 DNA: TGTGCCAGCAGCTCTCGGACAGGCACCGGGGAGCTGTTTTTT

clone size: -
J gene: TRBJ2-7
D gene: -
CDR3 length: 16
V gene: TRBV12-1
CDR3 protein: CASSFGRHRSSYEQYF
CDR3 DNA: TGTGCCAGCAGCTTTGGTCGGCACCGGAGCTCCTACGAGCAGTACTTC

clone size: -
J gene: TRBJ1-1
D gene: -
CDR3 length: 17
V gene: TRBV7-9
CDR3 protein: CASSRTGLSRQNTEAFF
CDR3 DNA: TGTGCCAGCAGCCGAACCGGACTCTCCCGACAGAACACTGAAGCTTTCTTT

clone size: -
J gene: TRBJ2-7
D gene: -
CDR3 length: 13
V gene: TRBV18
CDR3 protein: CASSPGMGYEQYF
CDR3 DNA: TGTGCCAGCTCTCCCGGTATGGGCTACGAGCAGTACTTC

clone size: -
J gene: TRBJ2-3
D gene: TRBD2
CDR3 length: 18
V gene: TRBV11-3
CDR3 protein: CASSLDRLAGGSGDTQYF
CDR3 DNA: TGTGCCAGCAGCTTAGATCGCCTAGCGGGAGGGTCTGGAGATACGCAGTATTTT

clone size: -
J gene: TRBJ2-5
D gene: TRBD1
CDR3 length: 15
V gene: TRBV11-3
CDR3 protein: CASSPEGQGGETQYF
CDR3 DNA: TGTGCCAGCAGCCCTGAGGGACAGGGTGGGGAGACCCAGTACTTC

clone size: -
J gene: TRBJ1-1
D gene: -
CDR3 length: 14
V gene: TRBV9
CDR3 protein: CASSVDSGVGEAFF
CDR3 DNA: TGTGCCAGCAGCGTAGATTCAGGGGTGGGTGAAGCTTTCTTT

clone size: few
J gene: TRBJ1-5
D gene: -
CDR3 length: 14
V gene: TRBV6-1
CDR3 protein: CASTPAETDQPQHF
CDR3 DNA: TGTGCCAGCACCCCCGCAGAGACCGATCAGCCCCAGCATTTT

clone size: -
J gene: TRBJ1-6
D gene: -
CDR3 length: 14
V gene: TRBV19
CDR3 protein: CASSRDEYNSPLHF
CDR3 DNA: TGTGCCAGTAGTCGGGACGAATATAATTCACCCCTCCACTTT

clone size: -
J gene: TRBJ1-1
D gene: TRBD1
CDR3 length: 15
V gene: TRBV11-3
CDR3 protein: CASSLGGQESTEAFF
CDR3 DNA: TGTGCCAGCAGCTTAGGGGGACAGGAGAGCACTGAAGCTTTCTTT

clone size: -
J gene: TRBJ2-3
D gene: TRBD1
CDR3 length: 17
V gene: TRBV30
CDR3 protein: CAWSGGPTQGYADTQYF
CDR3 DNA: TGTGCCTGGAGTGGGGGCCCAACACAGGGGTACGCAGATACGCAGTATTTT

clone size: -
J gene: TRBJ1-5
D gene: -
CDR3 length: 18
V gene: TRBV19
CDR3 protein: CASRQTGQIIPSNQPQHF
CDR3 DNA: TGTGCCAGTAGACAAACGGGGCAAATTATACCCAGCAATCAGCCCCAGCATTTT

clone size: -
J gene: TRBJ1-3
D gene: -
CDR3 length: 12
V gene: TRBV20-1
CDR3 protein: CSAQPSGNTIYF
CDR3 DNA: TGCAGTGCGCAACCCTCTGGAAACACCATATATTTT

clone size: -
J gene: TRBJ2-7
D gene: TRBD1
CDR3 length: 15
V gene: TRBV11-1
CDR3 protein: CASSLNSGTGGEQYF
CDR3 DNA: TGTGCCAGCAGCTTAAACTCCGGGACAGGGGGGGAGCAGTACTTC

clone size: few
J gene: TRBJ1-6
D gene: TRBD1
CDR3 length: 16
V gene: TRBV20-1
CDR3 protein: CSARERTGPDNSPLHF
CDR3 DNA: TGCAGTGCTAGAGAGAGGACAGGGCCGGATAATTCACCCCTCCACTTT

clone size: -
J gene: TRBJ1-5
D gene: TRBD1
CDR3 length: 17
V gene: TRBV28
CDR3 protein: CASSLPTGGLGNQPQHF
CDR3 DNA: TGTGCCAGCAGTTTACCAACAGGGGGCTTAGGCAATCAGCCCCAGCATTTT

clone size: -
J gene: TRBJ2-4
D gene: TRBD1
CDR3 length: 14
V gene: TRBV7-9
CDR3 protein: CASSLTGVGNIQYF
CDR3 DNA: TGTGCCAGCAGCTTAACAGGGGTAGGAAACATTCAGTACTTC

clone size: few
J gene: TRBJ1-2
D gene: -
CDR3 length: 13
V gene: TRBV25-1
CDR3 protein: CASSYRQGYGYTF
CDR3 DNA: TGTGCCAGCAGTTATAGGCAAGGCTATGGCTACACCTTC

clone size: -
J gene: TRBJ1-6
D gene: -
CDR3 length: 16
V gene: TRBV7-2
CDR3 protein: CASSPDPTRRGSPLHF
CDR3 DNA: TGTGCCAGCAGCCCCGACCCCACCCGACGCGGTTCACCCCTCCACTTT

clone size: -
J gene: TRBJ1-1
D gene: TRBD1
CDR3 length: 15
V gene: TRBV11-3
CDR3 protein: CASSRGQRMNTEAFF
CDR3 DNA: TGTGCCAGCAGCCGGGGACAGAGGATGAACACTGAAGCTTTCTTT

clone size: -
J gene: TRBJ2-2
D gene: TRBD2
CDR3 length: 14
V gene: TRBV7-2
CDR3 protein: CASSLWGGSGELFF
CDR3 DNA: TGTGCCAGCAGCTTATGGGGGGGTTCCGGGGAGCTGTTTTTT

clone size: -
J gene: TRBJ1-4
D gene: -
CDR3 length: 14
V gene: TRBV10-3
CDR3 protein: CAIRDGLGREKLFF
CDR3 DNA: TGTGCCATCAGGGATGGCCTGGGGCGAGAAAAACTGTTTTTT

clone size: -
J gene: TRBJ1-1
D gene: -
CDR3 length: 13
V gene: TRBV6-1
CDR3 protein: CASSRDMNTEAFF
CDR3 DNA: TGTGCCAGCAGCAGAGACATGAACACTGAAGCTTTCTTT

clone size: few
J gene: TRBJ2-7
D gene: -
CDR3 length: 11
V gene: TRBV20-1
CDR3 protein: CSAIRAEEQYF
CDR3 DNA: TGCAGCGCAATCAGGGCGGAGGAGCAGTACTTC

clone size: few
J gene: TRBJ2-3
D gene: -
CDR3 length: 15
V gene: TRBV5-1
CDR3 protein: CASSPDTGLRNTQYF
CDR3 DNA: TGCGCCAGCAGCCCGGACACGGGGCTCAGGAATACGCAGTATTTT

clone size: -
J gene: TRBJ1-2
D gene: -
CDR3 length: 14
V gene: TRBV20-1
CDR3 protein: CSARGDSGRNGYTF
CDR3 DNA: TGCAGTGCTAGAGGCGACTCAGGGAGGAATGGCTACACCTTC

clone size: few
J gene: TRBJ1-6
D gene: TRBD1
CDR3 length: 15
V gene: TRBV7-9
CDR3 protein: CASRSTGQLNSPLHF
CDR3 DNA: TGTGCCAGCAGGTCGACGGGACAGCTAAATTCACCCCTCCACTTT

clone size: -
J gene: TRBJ2-2
D gene: TRBD2
CDR3 length: 18
V gene: TRBV6-2/TRBV6-3
CDR3 protein: CASSRLGTSGSRPGELFF
CDR3 DNA: TGTGCCAGCAGTCGCCTCGGGACTAGCGGGAGTCGTCCCGGGGAGCTGTTTTTT

clone size: few
J gene: TRBJ1-2
D gene: TRBD1
CDR3 length: 16
V gene: TRBV12-3/TRBV12-4
CDR3 protein: CASSSSTGVLAYGYTF
CDR3 DNA: TGTGCCAGCAGTTCGTCAACAGGGGTCTTGGCCTATGGCTACACCTTC

clone size: -
J gene: TRBJ2-5
D gene: TRBD2
CDR3 length: 14
V gene: TRBV20-1
CDR3 protein: CSARIRGVQETQYF
CDR3 DNA: TGCAGTGCTAGAATACGGGGGGTTCAAGAGACCCAGTACTTC

clone size: -
J gene: TRBJ1-2
D gene: -
CDR3 length: 14
V gene: TRBV20-1
CDR3 protein: CSARTGGDNYGYTF
CDR3 DNA: TGCAGTGCTCGGACGGGCGGAGATAACTATGGCTACACCTTC

clone size: -
J gene: TRBJ1-1
D gene: -
CDR3 length: 16
V gene: TRBV7-2
CDR3 protein: CASSPGRKRMNTEAFF
CDR3 DNA: TGTGCCAGCAGCCCTGGACGGAAACGAATGAACACTGAAGCTTTCTTT

clone size: few
J gene: TRBJ2-7
D gene: TRBD2
CDR3 length: 15
V gene: TRBV12-3/TRBV12-4
CDR3 protein: CASRGLAGYSYEQYF
CDR3 DNA: TGTGCCAGCAGAGGACTAGCGGGATACTCCTACGAGCAGTACTTC

clone size: -
J gene: TRBJ1-2
D gene: -
CDR3 length: 14
V gene: TRBV6-5
CDR3 protein: CASSYRQANYGYTF
CDR3 DNA: TGTGCCAGCAGTTACCGACAGGCAAACTATGGCTACACCTTC

clone size: once
J gene: TRBJ1-2
D gene: TRBD1
CDR3 length: 15
V gene: TRBV7-2
CDR3 protein: CASSLSGTGIYGYTF
CDR3 DNA: TGTGCCAGCAGCCTCAGCGGGACAGGGATCTATGGCTACACCTTC

clone size: -
J gene: TRBJ1-1
D gene: -
CDR3 length: 14
V gene: TRBV28
CDR3 protein: CASSLFGGDTEAFF
CDR3 DNA: TGTGCCAGCAGTTTATTTGGGGGGGACACTGAAGCTTTCTTT

clone size: -
J gene: TRBJ2-5
D gene: -
CDR3 length: 15
V gene: TRBV2
CDR3 protein: CASNGRIPAVETQYF
CDR3 DNA: TGTGCCAGCAATGGGAGGATTCCTGCCGTAGAGACCCAGTACTTC

clone size: few
J gene: TRBJ1-6
D gene: -
CDR3 length: 14
V gene: TRBV12-3/TRBV12-4
CDR3 protein: CASSLGASNSPLHF
CDR3 DNA: TGTGCCAGCAGTTTAGGGGCAAGTAATTCACCCCTCCACTTT

clone size: few
J gene: TRBJ1-5
D gene: -
CDR3 length: 14
V gene: TRBV15
CDR3 protein: CATSNDYSNQPQHF
CDR3 DNA: TGTGCCACCAGCAACGATTATAGCAATCAGCCCCAGCATTTT

clone size: -
J gene: TRBJ2-5
D gene: TRBD2
CDR3 length: 16
V gene: TRBV7-3
CDR3 protein: CASSLLSRGGRETQYF
CDR3 DNA: TGTGCCAGCAGCTTACTCTCGCGGGGGGGCCGGGAGACCCAGTACTTC

clone size: -
J gene: TRBJ2-2
D gene: -
CDR3 length: 12
V gene: TRBV14
CDR3 protein: CASSLNTGELFF
CDR3 DNA: TGTGCCAGCAGCCTCAACACCGGGGAGCTGTTTTTT

clone size: -
J gene: TRBJ2-2
D gene: -
CDR3 length: 16
V gene: TRBV4-3
CDR3 protein: CASSKARGANTGELFF
CDR3 DNA: TGCGCCAGCAGCAAGGCCCGGGGCGCGAACACCGGGGAGCTGTTTTTT

clone size: -
J gene: TRBJ2-5
D gene: TRBD1
CDR3 length: 13
V gene: TRBV6-2/TRBV6-3
CDR3 protein: CASSQGAGETQYF
CDR3 DNA: TGTGCCAGCAGCCAGGGGGCAGGAGAGACCCAGTACTTC

clone size: -
J gene: TRBJ1-3
D gene: TRBD1
CDR3 length: 17
V gene: TRBV7-8
CDR3 protein: CASSLRTGLGVGNTIYF
CDR3 DNA: TGTGCCAGCAGCCTCCGGACAGGGCTGGGAGTGGGAAACACCATATATTTT

clone size: -
J gene: TRBJ1-1
D gene: -
CDR3 length: 14
V gene: TRBV15
CDR3 protein: CATSRPGTRLEAFF
CDR3 DNA: TGTGCCACCAGCCGTCCGGGCACCCGCCTTGAAGCTTTCTTT

clone size: -
J gene: TRBJ2-5
D gene: TRBD2
CDR3 length: 15
V gene: TRBV11-2
CDR3 protein: CASSIRTSGRETQYF
CDR3 DNA: TGTGCCAGCAGCATACGCACTAGCGGGAGAGAGACCCAGTACTTC